These T cell receptor beta chains were read from a single sample in a study of shared clonotypes between healthy human individuals. The method was immunoSEQ multiplex PCR; TCRdb's version includes in-frame clones alone and lacks a portion of them. This table holds fewer than 1.4 million clones, approximately 80% found once. Material for sequencing was memory CD4+ T cells from PBMCs. The receptors originated from a man aged 18 to 29 in good health. Some clones in this sample may be carry-over from other donors' samples. CDR3s include the opening cysteine and the closing phenylalanine or tryptophan. D genes are given only for firm matches. Clone size is not always given. Where it is, it says once, few, many or a class for expanded clones.

d_call | j_call | v_call | clone_size | cdr3_nt | cdr3_aa
NA | TRBJ1-5 | TRBV6-6 | NA | TGTGCCAGCAGTTACTCTATGGGAGTCGGGGATCAGCCCCAGCATTTT | CASSYSMGVGDQPQHF
NA | TRBJ2-2 | TRBV7-9 | NA | TGTGCCAGCAGCTACAGCACCGGGGAGCTGTTTTTT | CASSYSTGELFF
TRBD2 | TRBJ2-3 | TRBV28 | NA | TGTGCCAGCAGTTTAACTAGCGGGAGGGGAGATACGCAGTATTTT | CASSLTSGRGDTQYF
TRBD2 | TRBJ2-1 | TRBV27 | NA | TGTGCCAGCAGTTTTCTCCGCGGGAGGTCGGAGCAGTTCTTC | CASSFLRGRSEQFF
NA | TRBJ2-5 | TRBV7-2 | NA | TGTGCCAGCAGCCCGTCCCGGTACCAAGAGACCCAGTACTTC | CASSPSRYQETQYF
NA | TRBJ2-7 | TRBV15 | NA | TGTGCCACCAGCAGGGACAGATACGAGCAGTACTTC | CATSRDRYEQYF
TRBD1 | TRBJ1-5 | TRBV18 | many | TGTGCCAGCTCACCGGGACAGGGAATCTATCAGCCCCAGCATTTT | CASSPGQGIYQPQHF
NA | TRBJ1-1 | TRBV6-5 | NA | TGTGCCAGCAGTTATCCGGGACTGAGAGAAGCTTTCTTT | CASSYPGLREAFF
NA | TRBJ1-3 | TRBV9 | NA | TGTGCCAGCAGCGTAGGTGGGGGAATGGATCTTGGAAACACCATATATTTT | CASSVGGGMDLGNTIYF
NA | TRBJ1-5 | TRBV6-6 | few | TGTGCCAGCAGTTACTCTCTCGGGAGCAATCAGCCCCAGCATTTT | CASSYSLGSNQPQHF
TRBD2 | TRBJ2-3 | TRBV7-9 | few | TGTGCCTACCTCGCGGCGGGAGGGGTAGATACGCAGTATTTT | CAYLAAGGVDTQYF
NA | TRBJ2-1 | TRBV19 | NA | TGTGCCAGTCGGCGGGACCCCTACAATGAGCAGTTCTTC | CASRRDPYNEQFF
NA | TRBJ2-7 | TRBV5-1 | NA | TGCGCCAGCAGCTTGGCGCGGGAAGGCGAGCAGTACTTC | CASSLAREGEQYF
TRBD2 | TRBJ2-7 | TRBV19 | NA | TGTGCCAGTAACACCCTGACTAGCGGGAACAACGAGCAGTACTTC | CASNTLTSGNNEQYF
NA | TRBJ2-3 | TRBV4-3 | once | TGCGCCAGCAGCCAAGACCGTTTACGGGGAGATACGCAGTATTTT | CASSQDRLRGDTQYF
NA | TRBJ2-5 | TRBV7-8 | few | TGTGCCAGCAGCTTCCTCGGTTGGCAGCCCCAAGAGACCCAGTACTTC | CASSFLGWQPQETQYF
NA | TRBJ2-5 | TRBV10-2 | NA | TGCGCCAGCAGTGAAAGTGAGACCCAGTACTTC | CASSESETQYF
TRBD1 | TRBJ2-2 | TRBV7-3 | NA | TGTGCCAGCAGCTACCTACCGGGACAGGGGCGGGAGCTGTTTTTT | CASSYLPGQGRELFF
NA | TRBJ1-5 | TRBV4-2 | few | TGTGCCAGCAGCCAAGGGAGGGGTGGCAATCAGCCCCAGCATTTT | CASSQGRGGNQPQHF
NA | TRBJ2-7 | TRBV4-1 | NA | TGCGCCAGCAGCCGGACCCAGACAGGCTCCTACGAGCAGTACTTC | CASSRTQTGSYEQYF
NA | TRBJ2-7 | TRBV5-4 | NA | TGTGCCAGCAGCTTGGGTACGGGCTATACCTACGAGCAGTACTTC | CASSLGTGYTYEQYF
TRBD2 | TRBJ2-7 | TRBV11-2 | NA | TGTGCCAGCAGCCGGACTAGCGGCTACGAGCAGTACTTC | CASSRTSGYEQYF
TRBD1 | TRBJ2-5 | TRBV6-6 | once | TGTGCCAGCAGCCGCGGACAGGCTCTTCAAGAGACCCAGTACTTC | CASSRGQALQETQYF
TRBD2 | TRBJ2-2 | TRBV2 | few | TGTGCCAGCAGTGGACTAGCGGGAGGAGGCGGGGAGCTGTTTTTT | CASSGLAGGGGELFF
NA | TRBJ2-7 | TRBV7-2 | NA | TGTGCCAGCAGGAACCAGGGGGGGCCCGGGAACTACGAGCAGTACTTC | CASRNQGGPGNYEQYF
NA | TRBJ2-3 | TRBV4-3 | many | TGCGCCAGCAGCCAAGCGCCTTTCCTCACAGATACGCAGTATTTT | CASSQAPFLTDTQYF